This T cell receptor (beta chain) was profiled in a study of T cell responses to AZD1222 COVID-19 vaccine. Some clones are missing from TCRdb's copy, which holds only in-frame ones; the method was immunoSEQ multiplex PCR. Of more than 110,000 clones in the sample, 70% to 90% were seen once. Germline CDR1 SQVTM, CDR2 ANQGSEA. The CDR3 length is 14 residues. The J segment lost 0 bases and the V segment lost 1 base, leaving 3 bases of the junction unmatched. The TCR originated in an adult who received the AZD1222 COVID-19 vaccine. The genes are TRBV29-1 and TRBJ2-7, with 7 bases lining up with TRBD1. Sample: peripheral blood, taken 28 days after the second AZD1222 dose. The DNA of the CDR3 is TGCAGCGTTGAAGCTCGGGACAGCTCCTACGAGCAGTACTTC. It codes for CSVEARDSSYEQYF.